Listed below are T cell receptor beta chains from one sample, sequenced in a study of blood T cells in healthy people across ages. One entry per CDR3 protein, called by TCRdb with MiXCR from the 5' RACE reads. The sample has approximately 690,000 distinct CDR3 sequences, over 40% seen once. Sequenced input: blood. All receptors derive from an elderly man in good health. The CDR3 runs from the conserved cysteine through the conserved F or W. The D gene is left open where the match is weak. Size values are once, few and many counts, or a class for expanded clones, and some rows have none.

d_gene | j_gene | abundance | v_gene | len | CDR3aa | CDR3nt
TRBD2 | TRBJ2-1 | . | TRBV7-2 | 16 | CASSLRAGFSYNEQFF | TGTGCCAGCAGCTTACGAGCGGGATTCTCCTACAATGAGCAGTTCTTC
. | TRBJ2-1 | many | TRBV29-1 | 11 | CSAEPVGEQFF | TGCAGCGCTGAACCCGTGGGTGAGCAGTTCTTC
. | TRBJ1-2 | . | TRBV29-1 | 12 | CSVESSGSGYTF | TGCAGCGTTGAATCCTCCGGGTCTGGCTACACCTTC
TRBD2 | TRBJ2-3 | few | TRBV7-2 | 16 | CASSPLGAGVTDTQYF | TGTGCCAGCAGCCCTCTCGGAGCGGGAGTAACAGATACGCAGTATTTT
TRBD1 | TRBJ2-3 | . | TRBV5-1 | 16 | CASSPGQEIVTDTQYF | TGCGCCAGCAGCCCCGGACAGGAAATCGTCACAGATACGCAGTATTTT
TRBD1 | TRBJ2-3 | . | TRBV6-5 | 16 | CASRAGLPQGTDTQYF | TGTGCCAGCAGGGCTGGACTGCCACAGGGGACAGATACGCAGTATTTT
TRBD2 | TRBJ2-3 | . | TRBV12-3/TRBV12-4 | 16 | CASDVWGGGDTDTQYF | TGTGCCAGCGATGTTTGGGGCGGGGGGGACACAGATACGCAGTATTTT
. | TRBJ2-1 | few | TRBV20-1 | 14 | CSASDPSSYNEQFF | TGCAGTGCTAGTGACCCTAGCTCCTACAATGAGCAGTTCTTC
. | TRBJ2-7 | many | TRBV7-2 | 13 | CASSPTRMLEQYF | TGTGCCAGCAGCCCGACTAGAATGCTCGAGCAGTACTTC
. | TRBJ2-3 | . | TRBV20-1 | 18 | CSASGSRFGYLSTDTQYF | TGCAGTGCTAGCGGTAGTCGGTTCGGCTACCTTAGCACAGATACGCAGTATTTT
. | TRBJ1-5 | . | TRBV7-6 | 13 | CASSFRWGQPQHF | TGTGCCAGCAGCTTTCGATGGGGTCAGCCCCAGCATTTT
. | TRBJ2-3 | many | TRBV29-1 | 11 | CSLRDGYTQYF | TGCAGCCTCCGGGACGGCTATACGCAGTATTTT
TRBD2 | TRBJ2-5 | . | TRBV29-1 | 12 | CSAGLVKDEQYF | TGCAGCGCGGGACTAGTCAAAGATGAGCAGTACTTC
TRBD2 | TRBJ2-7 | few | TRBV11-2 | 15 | CASSLEAGGIYEQYF | TGTGCCAGCAGCTTAGAGGCGGGAGGCATCTACGAGCAGTACTTC
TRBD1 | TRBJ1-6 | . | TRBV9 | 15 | CASSVDGTGVSPLHF | TGTGCCAGCAGCGTAGACGGGACAGGGGTTTCACCCCTCCACTTT
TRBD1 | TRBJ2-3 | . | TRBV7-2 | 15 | CASSLATGNTDTQYF | TGTGCCAGCAGCTTAGCGACAGGGAACACAGATACGCAGTATTTT
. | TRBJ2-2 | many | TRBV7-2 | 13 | CASSLNVVGELFF | TGTGCCAGCAGCTTAAACGTGGTCGGGGAGCTGTTTTTT
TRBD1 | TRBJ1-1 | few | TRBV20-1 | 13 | CSAYRGGSTEAFF | TGCAGTGCTTACAGGGGCGGGAGCACTGAAGCTTTCTTT
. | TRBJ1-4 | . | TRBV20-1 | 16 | CSYPSGDLVTNEKLFF | TGCAGCTATCCGTCAGGGGACTTAGTAACTAATGAAAAACTGTTTTTT
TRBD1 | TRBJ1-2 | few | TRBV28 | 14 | CASSDREGFYGYTF | TGTGCCAGCAGCGACAGGGAGGGGTTCTATGGCTACACCTTC
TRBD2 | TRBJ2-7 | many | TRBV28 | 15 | CASSLVGRAPYEQYF | TGTGCCAGCAGTTTGGTCGGGAGGGCCCCCTACGAGCAGTACTTC
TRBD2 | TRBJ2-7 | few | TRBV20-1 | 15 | CSARVGTSGAYEQYF | TGCAGTGCTAGAGTCGGGACTAGCGGGGCCTACGAGCAGTACTTC
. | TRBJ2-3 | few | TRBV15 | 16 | CATSRPGPRGTDTQYF | TGTGCCACCAGCAGGCCCGGCCCCAGGGGCACAGATACGCAGTATTTT
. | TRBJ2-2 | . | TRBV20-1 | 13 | CSARRGVTGELFF | TGCAGTGCTAGACGGGGCGTGACCGGGGAGCTGTTTTTT
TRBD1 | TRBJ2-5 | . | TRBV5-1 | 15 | CASIKSGTGVETQYF | TGCGCCAGCATCAAGTCTGGGACAGGGGTTGAGACCCAGTACTTC
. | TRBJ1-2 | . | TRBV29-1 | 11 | CSVECNYGYTF | TGCAGCGTTGAATGCAACTATGGCTACACCTTC
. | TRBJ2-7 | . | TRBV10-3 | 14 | CAISESIPTREQYF | TGTGCCATCAGTGAGTCGATTCCTACTCGGGAGCAGTACTTC
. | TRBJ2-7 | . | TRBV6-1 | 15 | CASRGVEISSYEQYF | TGTGCCAGCAGAGGGGTGGAGATCAGCTCCTACGAGCAGTACTTC
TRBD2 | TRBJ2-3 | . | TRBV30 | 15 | CAWSVASGGSDTQYF | TGTGCCTGGAGTGTCGCTAGCGGGGGGTCAGATACGCAGTATTTT
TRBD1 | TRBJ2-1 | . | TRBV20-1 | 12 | CSGRTGGREQFF | TGCAGCGGTAGGACAGGGGGCCGTGAGCAGTTCTTC
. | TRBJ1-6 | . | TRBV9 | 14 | CASSVRTDNSPLHF | TGTGCCAGCAGCGTCAGGACTGATAATTCACCCCTCCACTTT
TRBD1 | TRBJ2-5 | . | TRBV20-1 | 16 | CSTRDDGTGGQETQYF | TGCAGTACTAGAGATGACGGGACAGGAGGGCAAGAGACCCAGTACTTC
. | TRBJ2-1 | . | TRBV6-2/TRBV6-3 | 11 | CASRQGDEQFF | TGTGCCAGCAGACAGGGAGATGAGCAGTTCTTC
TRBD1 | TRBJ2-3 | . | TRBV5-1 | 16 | CASSLGRGRTTDTQYF | TGCGCCAGCAGCTTAGGCAGGGGGCGAACTACAGATACGCAGTATTTT
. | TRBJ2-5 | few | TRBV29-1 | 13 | CSGGDSHQETQYF | TGCAGCGGGGGGGACAGCCACCAAGAGACCCAGTACTTC
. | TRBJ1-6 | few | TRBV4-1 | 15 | CASSQDQGYNSPLHF | TGCGCCAGCAGCCAAGATCAGGGATATAATTCACCCCTCCACTTT
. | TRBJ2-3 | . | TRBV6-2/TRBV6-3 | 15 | CASRSQATGTDTQYF | TGTGCCAGCAGATCCCAGGCCACAGGCACAGATACGCAGTATTTT
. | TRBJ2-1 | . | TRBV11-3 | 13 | CASSLEGAVEQFF | TGTGCCAGCAGCTTAGAGGGGGCGGTTGAGCAGTTCTTC
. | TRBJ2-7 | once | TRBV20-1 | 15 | CSASRPRPSSYEQYF | TGCAGTGCTAGCCGCCCTCGGCCGAGCTCCTACGAGCAGTACTTC
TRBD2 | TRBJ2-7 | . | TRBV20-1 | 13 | CSAQRGSSYEQYF | TGCAGTGCGCAGCGGGGGAGCTCCTACGAGCAGTACTTC
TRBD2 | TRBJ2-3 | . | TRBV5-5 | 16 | CASSPGTSTSTDTQYF | TGTGCCAGCAGCCCGGGGACTAGCACCAGCACAGATACGCAGTATTTT
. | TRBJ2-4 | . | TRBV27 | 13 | CASSWDPRNIQYF | TGTGCCAGCAGTTGGGATCCAAGAAACATTCAGTACTTC
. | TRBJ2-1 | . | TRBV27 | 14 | CASSAGRGLNEQFF | TGTGCCAGCAGTGCCGGTAGGGGACTGAATGAGCAGTTCTTC
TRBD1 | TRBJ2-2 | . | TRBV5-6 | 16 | CASSRSTGEFTGELFF | TGTGCCAGCAGCCGTTCGACAGGGGAATTTACCGGGGAGCTGTTTTTT
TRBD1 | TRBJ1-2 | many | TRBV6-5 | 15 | CASSLGGAGGYGYTF | TGTGCCAGCAGCTTAGGGGGGGCAGGGGGCTATGGCTACACCTTC
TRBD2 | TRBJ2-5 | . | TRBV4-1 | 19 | CASSHTTGTSGRAQETQYF | TGCGCCAGCAGCCACACCACCGGGACTAGCGGGAGGGCACAAGAGACCCAGTACTTC
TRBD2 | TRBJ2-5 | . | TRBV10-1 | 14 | CASSEGLAGGEQYF | TGCGCCAGCAGTGAAGGACTAGCGGGAGGTGAGCAGTACTTC
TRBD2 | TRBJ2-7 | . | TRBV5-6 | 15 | CASSRFTSGGYEQYF | TGTGCCAGCAGCCGATTCACTAGCGGGGGTTACGAGCAGTACTTC
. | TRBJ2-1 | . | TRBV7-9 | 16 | CASSPTSVETYNEQFF | TGTGCCAGCAGCCCCACTTCCGTAGAGACCTACAATGAGCAGTTCTTC
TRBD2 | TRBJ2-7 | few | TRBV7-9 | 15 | CASSFYLAGYNEQYF | TGTGCCAGTAGCTTCTATCTAGCGGGTTACAATGAGCAGTACTTC
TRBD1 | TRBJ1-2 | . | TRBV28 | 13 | CASSLRDSYGYTF | TGTGCCAGCAGTTTACGGGACAGCTATGGCTACACCTTC
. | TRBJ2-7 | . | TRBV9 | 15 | CASSVGNYPAYEQYF | TGTGCCAGCAGCGTAGGGAACTACCCGGCCTACGAGCAGTACTTC
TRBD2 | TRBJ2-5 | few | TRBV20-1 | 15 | CSAVGGSGALGTQYF | TGCAGTGCGGTTGGGGGTAGCGGGGCCTTAGGGACCCAGTACTTC